This is a list of T cell receptor beta chains from one sample in a study of PD-1 blockade in classical Hodgkin lymphoma. Repertoires were generated with immunoSEQ multiplex PCR, while TCRdb's copy carries only in-frame clones and drops some. This repertoire shows about 40,000 clones, around 78% found once; its top ten account for around an eighth. The source material was peripheral blood mononuclear cells (PBMCs), sampled at baseline. The receptors were sampled from a human donor with classical Hodgkin lymphoma. Both conserved end residues are trimmed from each CDR3. D genes are given only for firm matches.

V gene | D gene | CDR3 protein
TRBV19 | NA | ASSETSGANVLT
TRBV6-5 | TRBD1 | ASSYSGTVNEKLF
TRBV2 | TRBD1 | ASSKDRGRHEQY
TRBV5-1 | TRBD1 | ASSLTGDRAGEKLF
TRBV5-6 | NA | ASSLRMGRGESYEQY
TRBV7-9 | TRBD1 | ASSWGQSYEQY
TRBV18 | TRBD1 | ASSLKKGQGGVTGELF
TRBV6-5 | TRBD1 | ASSPGTATDTQY
TRBV6-5 | TRBD2 | ASSPSGGDTGELF
TRBV2 | TRBD1 | ASMYRDRGYWAKNIQY
TRBV2 | NA | ASSEVGLMETQY
TRBV4-2 | TRBD2 | ASSQGTSGATTDTQY